This T cell receptor (beta chain) is from a study of T cells in Graves' hyperthyroidism and ophthalmopathy. The CDR3 runs 17 residues. Trimming took 5 bases from V and 2 from J, leaving 19 bases between them. CDR1 is MNHNS, CDR2 SASEGT, per germline. Template material for amplifying TCR beta CDR3 regions consisted of RNA transcripts. The study used the HTBI primer set for a first-round RT-PCR of the TCR CDR3. TCRdb itself ran the multiplex PCR reads through MiXCR, one entry per CDR3 protein. The sample lists hundreds of thousands of distinct CDR3 sequences, about 20% occurring once. The rearrangement uses TRBV6-1 and TRBJ1-5; the D gene is possibly TRBD1 (5 bases). The clonotype comes from a middle-aged man with Graves' ophthalmopathy. Sequencing was done on a sample of blood. This CDR3 reads CASSPGPKGSGNQPQHF. For the CDR3, the DNA is TGTGCCAGCAGTCCGGGACCGAAGGGTTCGGGCAATCAGCCCCAGCATTTT.